This passage covers 25 T cell receptor beta chains from one sample sequenced in a study of Graves' ophthalmopathy and Graves' hyperthyroidism. Amplifying from RNA transcripts, the study obtained TCR beta CDR3 regions. HTBI primers served in a first-round RT-PCR, which a second-round multiplex PCR followed. TCRdb ran MiXCR on the multiplex PCR reads and lists one entry per CDR3 protein. The table shows 740,000 or so distinct CDR3 sequences, with 40% occurring only once. Material for sequencing was peripheral blood. Receptor source: an adult man with Graves' ophthalmopathy.

The chain joins TRBV10-3 to TRBJ2-7, with D hard to call. This CDR3 region has 14 residues. Looked up from germline, CDR1 is ENHRY and CDR2 is SYGVKD. V was shortened by 10 bases and J by 2 bases, with 18 bases between the two germline ends. CDR3 in amino acids: CASSPVRKTYEQYF. The CDR3 nucleotides read TGTGCCAGCAGCCCGGTGAGGAAAACCTACGAGCAGTACTTC.

For this clonotype: The conserved phenylalanine or tryptophan normally closing the CDR3 is absent here, so this likely arose from a read error. It is unclear where the CDR3 begins or ends on the DNA, so no DNA is shown, and the CDR3 is as TCRdb lists it. The V and J genes are TRBV29-1 and TRBJ1-2; the table's D gene call, TRBD1, was not cross checked with the DNA. Counting both end residues, the CDR3 totals 10 amino acids. Germline loops: CDR1 SQVTM, CDR2 ANQGSEA. The CDR3 region is CSVERDGYCS.

The chain recombines TRBV2 with TRBJ1-4; tentative D call: TRBD1 (5 bases). The CDR3 sequence is 14 residues long. From germline, CDR1 is SNHLY and CDR2 FYNNEI. The V and J ends lost 3 bases and 7 bases respectively, with 12 bases between them. The CDR3 DNA follows: TGTGCCAGCAGTGACGTCGGGGGGAGTGAAAAACTGTTTTTT. Its protein product is CASSDVGGSEKLFF.

In the case of this clonotype: One end of the junction is discordant with germline, which a read error may explain. V is TRBV10-3 and J is TRBJ1-2; D gene ambiguous. From germline, CDR1 is ENHRY and CDR2 SYGVKD. This CDR3 has 13 residues. In DNA form, the CDR3 reads TGTGCCAGCAGTGAGGGTTACCGATATGGCTACACCTTC. As protein: CASSEGYRYGYTF.

This clonotype came up a few times. The J gene is TRBJ1-5, the V gene TRBV6-1; 12 nucleotides line up with TRBD1. This CDR3 is 18 amino acids long. CDR1 and CDR2 from the germline V gene are MNHNS and SASEGT. Germline trimming cut 3 bases from V and 0 bases from J; bases unmatched to any gene: 6. In nucleotides, the CDR3 is TGTGCCAGCAGTGATCGGGACAGGGGGCCATATAGCAATCAGCCCCAGCATTTT. Residues: CASSDRDRGPYSNQPQHF.

The J gene is TRBJ2-7, the V gene TRBV29-1; TRBD1 or TRBD2 may be the D gene (6 bases each). The DNA end favors TRBJ2-1, so the J call may be wrong. Germline lookup yields CDR1 SQVTM and CDR2 ANQGSEA. The CDR3 covers 15 residues. CDR3 loop: CSVDGGGGSYNEQFF. CDR3 DNA: TGCAGCGTGGACGGAGGGGGTGGCTCCTACAATGAGCAGTTCTTC.

This chain links TRBV20-1 with TRBJ2-7; TRBD1 matches 7 bases. This CDR3 comprises 13 residues. The germline V gene has CDR1 DFQATT and CDR2 SNEGSKA (reference sequence). V was pared by 5 bases and J by 5 bases, with 9 bases of the junction left unmatched. This CDR3 reads CSAPRGLGDEQYF. CDR3 DNA: TGCAGTGCTCCTAGGGGGCTCGGGGACGAGCAGTACTTC.

About this clonotype: Just one base apart from a much larger clone, this may be a read error. The rearrangement joins TRBV7-2 to TRBJ2-7; 8 positions match TRBD2. This CDR3 comprises 15 residues. V was clipped by 2 bases and J by 6 bases; unmatched bases: 9. The V gene's germline CDR1 is SGHTA and CDR2 FQGNSA. Here the CDR3 DNA reads TGTGCCAGCAGCTTAACAGCGGGAGTTTTCTGCGAGCAGTACTTC. It is translated as CASSLTAGVFCEQYF.

With respect to this clonotype: A much larger clone differs by one base, so this may be a read error. The missing conserved phenylalanine or tryptophan at the end of this CDR3 makes a read error likely. The chain joins TRBV29-1 to TRBJ1-1, with no clear D. V lost 5 bases, J lost 1 base, and 8 bases lay in between. Germline lookup yields CDR1 SQVTM and CDR2 ANQGSEA. CDR3 length: 12 residues. CDR3 bases: TGCAGCGTTCTAAACACGAACACTGAAGCTTTCTCT. It translates to CSVLNTNTEAFS.

The gene calls are TRBV7-9 and TRBJ1-4; 9 bases align to TRBD1. V lost 2 bases and J lost 9; bases outside the gene matches: 7. There are 15 residues in the CDR3. Germline-derived CDR1 and CDR2 are SEHNR and FQNEAQ (reference sequence). The CDR3 sequence is CASSLSLTGGKKLFF. DNA for the CDR3: TGTGCCAGCAGCTTATCCCTGACAGGGGGGAAAAAACTGTTTTTT. Supplemented by reference TRBV7-9 and TRBJ1-4, the full variable domain reads DTGVSQNPRHKITKRGQNVTFRCDPISEHNRLYWYRQTLGQGPEFLTYFQNEAQLEKSRLLSDRFSAERPKGSFSTLEIQRTEQGDSAMYLCASSLSLTGGKKLFFGSGTQLSVL.

This clonotype was seen only a few times. CDR3 sequence reads: CSASGQEIYEQYF. DNA of the CDR3: TGCAGTGCTTCGGGACAGGAGATTTACGAGCAGTACTTC. V usage is TRBV20-1 and J usage is TRBJ2-7; 8 bases match TRBD1. The CDR3 is made up of 13 amino acids. Germline V lookup: CDR1 DFQATT, CDR2 SNEGSKA (reference sequence). The trim removed 5 bases at V and 4 bases at J, leaving 7 bases unmatched.

The CDR3 nucleotides read TGCAGTGCTAGATTGACACGGGACCTCTCCTACGAGCAGTACTTC. This translates into CSARLTRDLSYEQYF. The chain carries TRBV20-1 and TRBJ2-7; D could derive from TRBD1 or TRBD2 (5 bases each). Germline assignment: CDR1 DFQATT and CDR2 SNEGSKA (reference sequence). The CDR3 extends over 15 amino acids. V dropped 2 bases and J dropped 0 bases, with 14 bases sitting between them.

This clonotype was picked up many times. The CDR3 sequence: CASSIVNQPQHF. CDR3 in DNA: TGTGCCAGTAGTATAGTTAACCAGCCCCAGCATTTT. The chain uses TRBV19 and TRBJ1-5, with no clear D. The CDR3 is 12 amino acids. Germline V CDR1 and CDR2: LNHDA, SQIVND (reference sequence). Trimming removed 1 base at V and 7 bases at J, with 5 bases between.

V is TRBV6-5 and J is TRBJ1-2; possible D gene TRBD1, 6 bases. The ends were cut back, 8 bases at V and 5 bases at J, with 15 bases in the middle. This CDR3 has 13 residues. Germline CDR1 is MNHEY and CDR2 is SVGAGI. This CDR3 is CASHPRDTYGYTF. CDR3 in DNA: TGTGCCAGCCATCCCCGGGACACGTATGGCTACACCTTC.

Turning to this clonotype: One base away lies a much larger clone, so this may be a sequencing read error. This chain uses TRBV2 with TRBJ1-4; 8 positions agree with TRBD1. The J segment lost 7 bases and the V segment lost 6 bases, leaving 13 bases of the junction unmatched. This CDR3 spans 16 amino acids. The V gene's germline CDR1 is SNHLY and CDR2 FYNNEI. In DNA, the CDR3 is TGTGCCAGCAGGTGGACAGGGACTGTGGCTAGTGAAAAACTGTTTTTT. Encoded protein: CASRWTGTVASEKLFF.

The chain has TRBV4-2 and TRBJ2-5; TRBD2 might be the D (6 bases). The CDR3 length is 15 residues. V dropped 2 bases and J dropped 5 bases, with 15 bases sitting between them. From germline, CDR1 is LGHNA and CDR2 YNFKEQ. CDR3 amino acids: CASSQTWGERETQYF. The CDR3 bases are TGTGCCAGCAGCCAAACTTGGGGGGAAAGGGAGACCCAGTACTTC.

This clonotype was counted between two and nine times. The chain couples TRBV20-1 to TRBJ1-1; D ambiguous. V dropped 6 bases and J dropped 2 bases, with 13 bases sitting between them. The CDR3 loop spans 13 amino acids. The germline CDR1 and CDR2 sequences are DFQATT and SNEGSKA (reference sequence). The CDR3 DNA reads as TGCAGTGCCGAGGATTCAAAAAACACTGAAGCTTTCTTT. It codes for CSAEDSKNTEAFF.

This clonotype was counted many times. At one of its ends the junction is not consistent with the germline gene, which may arise from a read error. The chain joins TRBV24-1 to TRBJ1-5; no clear D gene. The CDR3 is made up of 15 amino acids. Per germline, CDR1 KGHDR and CDR2 SFDVKD. In DNA form, the CDR3 reads TGTGCCAGCAGTTTACCCGACTTTGGCAATCAGCCCCAGCATTTT. This codes for CASSLPDFGNQPQHF.

The table lists this clonotype with many counts. The CDR3: CASSTQESSGNTIYF. The DNA for the CDR3 is TGTGCCAGCAGTACACAGGAGAGCTCTGGAAACACCATATATTTT. This chain links TRBV2 with TRBJ1-3; D perhaps matches TRBD1 (5 bases). V lost 5 bases and J 0 bases, leaving 11 bases between the germline ends. CDR3 length: 15 amino acids. CDR1 SNHLY and CDR2 FYNNEI come from the germline V gene.

V usage is TRBV6-5 and J usage is TRBJ1-3, with a possible D match to TRBD1 (6 bases). The CDR3 runs 15 residues. V dropped 4 bases and J dropped 2 bases, with 12 bases sitting between them. Germline V CDR1 and CDR2: MNHEY, SVGAGI. CDR3 sequence: CASSLFQGTGNTIYF. Written as DNA, the CDR3 is TGTGCCAGCAGTTTATTTCAGGGGACTGGAAACACCATATATTTT.

The chain joins TRBV11-2 to TRBJ1-1, with D possibly TRBD1 on 5 matching bases. V lost 6 bases to trimming and J lost 3 bases, with 11 bases between them. CDR1 SGHAT and CDR2 FQNNGV come from the germline V gene. The CDR3 has 13 amino acids. The CDR3, as DNA: TGTGCCAGCAGTGGGGGGGGGTACACTGAAGCTTTCTTT. It yields the protein CASSGGGYTEAFF.

This clonotype was seen a single time. The J gene is TRBJ1-5, the V gene TRBV6-5; tentatively, D is TRBD1 (5 bases). CDR3 size: 14 residues. The germline gives CDR1 MNHEY, CDR2 SVGAGI. V gave up 2 bases and J gave up 5 bases, with 10 bases separating them. The CDR3 nucleotides are TGTGCCAGCAGTTACCAGGGAGGCGATCAGCCCCAGCATTTT. Residues: CASSYQGGDQPQHF.

This clonotype appeared a few times. The chain combines TRBV5-1 with TRBJ1-1, with D maybe TRBD1 (5 bases). CDR3 length equals 16 residues. V lost 0 bases to trimming and J lost 0 bases, with 12 bases between them. The germline gives CDR1 SGHRS, CDR2 YFSETQ. CDR3 in DNA: TGCGCCAGCAGCTTGGACCGACAGTCCATGAACACTGAAGCTTTCTTT. Protein product: CASSLDRQSMNTEAFF.

This clonotype was counted many times. V and J are TRBV7-9 and TRBJ2-7, with D possibly TRBD1 on 6 matching bases. The germline V gene has CDR1 SEHNR and CDR2 FQNEAQ (reference sequence). This CDR3 has 14 residues. Trimming cost V 1 base and J 1 base, with 8 bases left between them. The CDR3 spells CASSLVQGSYEQYF. CDR3 coding DNA: TGTGCCAGCAGCTTAGTACAGGGTTCCTACGAGCAGTACTTC.

Many counts were recorded for this clonotype. The chain couples TRBV10-3 to TRBJ1-1, with a weak D call TRBD1 (6 bases). Deletions cut 2 bases from V and 0 bases from J, with 13 bases between. This CDR3 is built from 16 residues. Germline assignment: CDR1 ENHRY and CDR2 SYGVKD. CDR3 loop: CAISEIMGQMNTEAFF. For the CDR3, the DNA is TGTGCCATCAGTGAGATCATGGGACAAATGAACACTGAAGCTTTCTTT.